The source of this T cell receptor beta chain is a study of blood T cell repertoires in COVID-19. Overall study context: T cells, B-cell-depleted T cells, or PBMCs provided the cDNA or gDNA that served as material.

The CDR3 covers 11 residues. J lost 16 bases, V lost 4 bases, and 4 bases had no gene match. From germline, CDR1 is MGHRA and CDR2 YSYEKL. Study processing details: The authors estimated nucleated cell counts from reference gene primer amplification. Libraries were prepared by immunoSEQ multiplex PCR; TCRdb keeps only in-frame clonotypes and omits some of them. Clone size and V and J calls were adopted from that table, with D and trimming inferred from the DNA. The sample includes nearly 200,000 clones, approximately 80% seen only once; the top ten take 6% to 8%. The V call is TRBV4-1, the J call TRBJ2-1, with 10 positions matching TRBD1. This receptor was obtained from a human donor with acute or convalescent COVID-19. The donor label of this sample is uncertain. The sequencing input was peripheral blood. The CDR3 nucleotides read TGCGCCAGCAGCCGGGACAGGGGTGTTTTCTTC. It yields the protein CASSRDRGVFF.